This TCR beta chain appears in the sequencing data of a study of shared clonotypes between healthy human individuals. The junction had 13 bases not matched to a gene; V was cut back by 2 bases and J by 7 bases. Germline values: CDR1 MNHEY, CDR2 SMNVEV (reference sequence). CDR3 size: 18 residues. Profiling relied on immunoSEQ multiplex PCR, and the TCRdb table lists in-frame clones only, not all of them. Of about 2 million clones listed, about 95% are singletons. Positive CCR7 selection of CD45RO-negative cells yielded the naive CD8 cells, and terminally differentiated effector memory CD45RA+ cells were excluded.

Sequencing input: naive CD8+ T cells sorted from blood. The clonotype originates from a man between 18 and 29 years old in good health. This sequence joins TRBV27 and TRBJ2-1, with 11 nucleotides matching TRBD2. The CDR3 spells CASSLVASGGLGGNEQFF. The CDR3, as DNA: TGTGCCAGCAGTTTAGTGGCTAGCGGGGGGCTGGGGGGGAATGAGCAGTTCTTC.